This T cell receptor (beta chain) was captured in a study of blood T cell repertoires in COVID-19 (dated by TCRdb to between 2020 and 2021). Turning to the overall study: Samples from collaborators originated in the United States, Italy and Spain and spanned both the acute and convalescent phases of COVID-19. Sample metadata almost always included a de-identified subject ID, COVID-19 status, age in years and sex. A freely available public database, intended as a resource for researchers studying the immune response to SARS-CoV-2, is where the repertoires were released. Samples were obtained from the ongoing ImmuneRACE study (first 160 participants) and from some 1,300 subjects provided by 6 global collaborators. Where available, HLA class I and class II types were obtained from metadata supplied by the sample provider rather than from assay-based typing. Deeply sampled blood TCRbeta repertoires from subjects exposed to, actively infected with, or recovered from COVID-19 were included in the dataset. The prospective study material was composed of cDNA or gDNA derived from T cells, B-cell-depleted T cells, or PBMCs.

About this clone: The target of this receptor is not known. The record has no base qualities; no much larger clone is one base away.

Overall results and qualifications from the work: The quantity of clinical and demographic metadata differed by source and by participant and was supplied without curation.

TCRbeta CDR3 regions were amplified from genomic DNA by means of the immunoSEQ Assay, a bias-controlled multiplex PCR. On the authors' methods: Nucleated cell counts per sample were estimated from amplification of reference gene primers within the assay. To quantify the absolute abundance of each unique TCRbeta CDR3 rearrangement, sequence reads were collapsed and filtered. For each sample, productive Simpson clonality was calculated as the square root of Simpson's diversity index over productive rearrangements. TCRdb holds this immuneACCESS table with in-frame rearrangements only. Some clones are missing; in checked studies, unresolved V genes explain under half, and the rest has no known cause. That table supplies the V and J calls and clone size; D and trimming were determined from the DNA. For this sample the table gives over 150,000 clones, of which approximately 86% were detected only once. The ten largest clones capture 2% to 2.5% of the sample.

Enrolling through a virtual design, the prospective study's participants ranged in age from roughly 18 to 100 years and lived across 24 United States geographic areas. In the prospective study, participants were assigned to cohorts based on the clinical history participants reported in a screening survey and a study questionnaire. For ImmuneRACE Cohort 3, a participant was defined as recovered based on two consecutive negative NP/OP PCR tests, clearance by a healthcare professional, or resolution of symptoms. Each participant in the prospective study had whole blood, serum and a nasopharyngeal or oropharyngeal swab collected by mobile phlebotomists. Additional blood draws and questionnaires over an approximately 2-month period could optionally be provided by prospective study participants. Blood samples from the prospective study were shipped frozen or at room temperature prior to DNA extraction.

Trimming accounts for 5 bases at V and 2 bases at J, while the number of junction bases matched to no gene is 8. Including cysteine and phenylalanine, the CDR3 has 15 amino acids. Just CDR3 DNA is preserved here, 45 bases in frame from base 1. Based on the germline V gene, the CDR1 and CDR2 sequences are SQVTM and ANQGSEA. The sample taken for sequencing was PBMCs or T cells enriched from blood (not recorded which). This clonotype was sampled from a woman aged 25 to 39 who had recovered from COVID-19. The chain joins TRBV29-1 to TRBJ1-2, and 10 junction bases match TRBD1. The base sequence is TGCAGCGTTCCCGGGACAGGGGTATTCAACTATGGCTACACCTTC. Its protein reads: CSVPGTGVFNYGYTF. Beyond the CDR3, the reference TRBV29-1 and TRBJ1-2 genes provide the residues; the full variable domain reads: SAVISQKPSRDICQRGTSLTIQCQVDSQVTMMFWYRQQPGQSLTLIATANQGSEATYESGFVIDKFPISRPNLTFSTLTVSNMSPEDSSIYLCSVPGTGVFNYGYTFGSGTRLTVV.